This TCR beta chain was observed in a study of technical replicates of blood from a few donors. The assay was immunoSEQ multiplex PCR, and TCRdb's table has in-frame clones only and misses some. The sample lists more than 90,000 clones; approximately 94% were seen once. The sequence came from a human donor in good health. The sample taken for sequencing was T cells isolated from PBMCs.

The CDR3 protein is CASSLVTSIDTQYF. The CDR3 region has the DNA TGCGCCAGCAGCTTGGTAACGAGCATCGATACGCAGTATTTT. The genes are TRBV5-1 and TRBJ2-3, with D hard to call. Germline CDR1 SGHRS, CDR2 YFSETQ. The CDR3 contains 14 residues. Trimming stripped 0 bases from V and 6 bases from J, with 11 bases between.